Here is one T cell receptor beta chain with its context. With 0 bases clipped from V and 7 bases from J, the junction kept 9 bases outside the gene matches. The CDR3 runs 18 residues. From germline, CDR1 is LGHNA and CDR2 YNFKEQ. These data belong to a study of cytomegalovirus exposure and HLA in healthy donors. Vbeta (60) and Jbeta (13) primers were used in the PCR. Assay used: immunoSEQ multiplex PCR; TCRdb lists only in-frame clones, some missing. The sample's table shows 150,000 or so clones. This receptor was identified in a man aged 18-30 years in good health and CMV-seronegative. The sample was PBMCs. J is TRBJ2-2 and V is TRBV4-2, with 12 bases that match TRBD2. The chain's CDR3 is CASSQETSGRIFGGELFF. CDR3 nucleotides: TGTGCCAGCAGCCAAGAGACTAGCGGGAGAATATTTGGCGGGGAGCTGTTTTTT.